The 27 T cell receptor beta chains listed next were all sequenced from one sample in a study of cytomegalovirus exposure and HLA in healthy donors (dated by TCRdb to 2015 to 2018). Libraries were constructed by the immunoSEQ multiplex PCR assay. For the multiplex PCR, a mixture combining 60 forward primers for TCR Vbeta segments and 13 reverse primers for TCR Jbeta segments was used. What TCRdb holds here is the immuneACCESS table cut down to in-frame rearrangements. Part of the clones is not present; checked against another copy, under half of the missing clones reflect an unresolved V gene, and the others are unexplained. The sample yields some 140,000 clones; roughly 80% were counted once. The biggest ten clones account for approximately 2% of the sample. Sequences were obtained from PBMCs. The receptors were gathered from a young man in good health and CMV-seronegative.

V is TRBV28 and J is TRBJ2-7; TRBD2 aligns across 10 bases. Germline V lookup: CDR1 MDHEN, CDR2 SYDVKM. The CDR3 contains 19 residues. With V trimmed by 4 bases and J by 3 bases, 18 bases remained unmatched. This chain's CDR3 is CASSSGRGIAGGPYYEQYF. The CDR3, as DNA: TGTGCCAGCAGTTCGGGTCGGGGGATAGCGGGAGGTCCGTACTACGAGCAGTACTTC.

The chain joins TRBV5-1 to TRBJ1-1, with 11 bases aligning to TRBD1. CDR1 SGHRS and CDR2 YFSETQ come from the germline V gene. The CDR3 loop spans 14 amino acids. After removal of 3 bases from V and 6 bases from J, the junction contained 4 bases not matched to a gene. CDR3 sequence (DNA): TGCGCCAGCAGCTGGGGGGGACAGGGGGCTGAAGCTTTCTTT. It codes for CASSWGGQGAEAFF.

The chain couples TRBV4-1 to TRBJ1-5; 7 nucleotides line up with TRBD1. The length of the CDR3 is 17 residues. V lost 0 bases to trimming and J lost 6 bases; unmatched junction nucleotides: 11. From germline, CDR1 is MGHRA and CDR2 YSYEKL. The CDR3 region is CASSQDQDRADVQPQHF. DNA of the CDR3: TGCGCCAGCAGCCAAGATCAAGACAGGGCGGATGTTCAGCCCCAGCATTTT.

J is TRBJ2-3 and V is TRBV9; 11 bases fit TRBD2. Germline CDR1 and CDR2: SGDLS and YYNGEE. CDR3 size: 15 residues. The trim removed 3 bases at V and 5 bases at J, leaving 5 bases unmatched. The CDR3 nucleotides are TGTGCCAGCAGCGGTTCTAGCGGGAGGCAAGATACGCAGTATTTT. It is translated as CASSGSSGRQDTQYF.

The chain couples TRBV19 to TRBJ2-3, with 7 bases identical to TRBD1. CDR1 is LNHDA, CDR2 SQIVND, per germline (reference sequence). The CDR3 spans 16 residues. The J segment lost 3 bases and the V segment lost 5 bases, leaving 11 bases of the junction unmatched. For the CDR3, the DNA is TGTGCCAGTAGTCGTACAGGGGTTGGATTAACAGATACGCAGTATTTT. Translation gives CASSRTGVGLTDTQYF.

The J gene is TRBJ1-2, the V gene TRBV7-2; 10 bases fit TRBD1. V lost 5 bases and J lost 7; bases outside the gene matches: 10. Germline values: CDR1 SGHTA, CDR2 FQGNSA. This CDR3 has 15 amino acids. The CDR3 loop reads CASSTRQGATSGYTF. The CDR3 nucleotides are TGTGCCAGCAGCACCCGACAGGGGGCTACTAGTGGCTACACCTTC.

The rearrangement joins TRBV5-1 to TRBJ2-1; a weak D match, TRBD2 (5 bases). The germline V gene encodes CDR1 SGHRS and CDR2 YFSETQ. There are 13 residues in the CDR3. Trimming left V 8 bases short and J 3 bases short, with 12 bases between. CDR3 region: CASSSGVYNEQFF. The CDR3, as DNA: TGCGCCAGTTCCTCCGGGGTCTACAATGAGCAGTTCTTC.

The rearrangement joins TRBV30 to TRBJ2-7, with a possible D match to TRBD1 (5 bases). Looked up from germline, CDR1 is GTSNPN and CDR2 is SVGIG (reference sequence). The ends were cut back, 3 bases at V and 6 bases at J, with 9 bases in the middle. The CDR3 totals 11 residues. The CDR3 sequence: CAWRGVAEQYF. The CDR3 DNA is TGTGCCTGGAGAGGGGTTGCCGAGCAGTACTTC.

This clone came up once. The chain links TRBV29-1 to TRBJ2-2, with D perhaps matching TRBD2 (5 bases). The V gene's germline CDR1 is SQVTM and CDR2 ANQGSEA. The V gene lost 7 bases and the J gene lost 3 bases, with 18 bases spanning the gap. The CDR3 extends over 15 amino acids. CDR3 coding DNA: TGCAGCGCCGCAGAGGGCCGAATCGACACCGGGGAGCTGTTTTTT. Amino acid sequence: CSAAEGRIDTGELFF.

This chain connects TRBV7-9 to TRBJ1-1; D not resolved. The germline V gene encodes CDR1 SEHNR and CDR2 FQNEAQ (reference sequence). V was cut by 2 bases and J by 1 base, with 5 bases left in between. The CDR3 is 13 amino acids. In DNA, the CDR3 is TGTGCCAGCAGCTTATCACAGAACACTGAAGCTTTCTTT. This codes for CASSLSQNTEAFF.

This rearrangement joins TRBV30 to TRBJ1-6; 7 bases map to TRBD1. The length of the CDR3 is 13 residues. Germline CDR1 and CDR2: GTSNPN and SVGIG (reference sequence). J was trimmed by 2 bases and V by 7 bases; bases with no gene match: 2. The CDR3 region has the DNA TGTGCCTCGGGACAGACCTATAATTCACCCCTCCACTTT. Translation: CASGQTYNSPLHF.

Comment on this clone: The same CDR3 is also encoded by other DNA sequences in this sample. V and J are TRBV19 and TRBJ1-5; D unclear. Germline-derived CDR1 and CDR2 are LNHDA and SQIVND (reference sequence). Deletions cut 7 bases from V and 2 bases from J, with 12 bases between. The CDR3 covers 14 residues. The CDR3 nucleotides are TGTGCCAGTACGGACCGGGGTGGCAATCAGCCCCAGCATTTT. It yields the protein CASTDRGGNQPQHF. Combining the CDR3 with reference TRBV19 and TRBJ1-5 gives the whole variable domain DGGITQSPKYLFRKEGQNVTLSCEQNLNHDAMYWYRQDPGQGLRLIYYSQIVNDFQKGDIAEGYSVSREKKESFPLTVTSAQKNPTAFYLCASTDRGGNQPQHFGDGTRLSIL.

J is TRBJ2-3 and V is TRBV7-2, with D possibly matching TRBD2 (5 bases). This CDR3 contains 13 residues. V lost 4 bases and J 6 bases, leaving 11 bases between the germline ends. Germline-derived CDR1 and CDR2 are SGHTA and FQGNSA. The DNA of the CDR3 is TGTGCCAGCAGCTCCCGGGAACCCGATACGCAGTATTTT. Amino acid sequence: CASSSREPDTQYF.

The J gene is TRBJ1-4, the V gene TRBV2; D might be TRBD1 (5 bases). The CDR3 length is 15 residues. Germline assignment: CDR1 SNHLY and CDR2 FYNNEI. Trimming took off 5 bases at V and 7 bases at J, with 17 bases between the two ends. CDR3 residues: CASSLWGGRGEKLFF. The CDR3 nucleotides are TGTGCCAGCAGTCTCTGGGGGGGACGGGGTGAAAAACTGTTTTTT.

This clone was picked up many times. The V gene is TRBV18, the J gene TRBJ2-3; TRBD1 is a possible D gene (6 bases). Germline loops: CDR1 KGHSH, CDR2 LQKENI. Trimming left V 0 bases short and J 5 bases short, with 27 bases between. This CDR3 is 20 amino acids long. Here the CDR3 reads CASSPPLETGLKSGQDTQYF. For the CDR3, the DNA is TGTGCCAGCTCACCACCGCTCGAGACAGGCTTAAAAAGCGGTCAAGATACGCAGTATTTT.

The V call is TRBV15, the J call TRBJ2-3; 7 nucleotides align to TRBD2. In germline, CDR1 is LNHNV, CDR2 YYDKDF (reference sequence). Trimming removed 0 bases from V and 1 base from J; junction bases left unmatched: 1. This CDR3 region has 15 residues. The chain's CDR3 is CATSRDGRGTDTQYF. Here the CDR3 DNA reads TGTGCCACCAGCAGAGATGGGAGGGGCACAGATACGCAGTATTTT.

This CDR3 is CASSHDREQTQYF. The CDR3 DNA reads as TGTGCCAGCAGTCACGACAGGGAACAGACCCAGTACTTC. V and J are TRBV6-5 and TRBJ2-5; 7 nucleotides align to TRBD1. The CDR3 runs 13 residues. Germline loops: CDR1 MNHEY, CDR2 SVGAGI. Losses at the gene ends were 5 bases for V and 6 bases for J; bases not matched to a gene: 6.

This chain joins TRBV6-6 and TRBJ1-5, with TRBD1 as a possible D gene (5 bases). Trimming took off 2 bases at V and 0 bases at J, with 11 bases between the two ends. There are 16 residues in the CDR3. The germline CDR1 and CDR2 sequences are MNHNY and SVGAGI (reference sequence). CDR3: CASSYNSGHSNQPQHF. The CDR3 coding sequence is TGTGCCAGCAGTTACAATAGTGGACATAGCAATCAGCCCCAGCATTTT.

V and J are TRBV28 and TRBJ1-2; 8 bases agree with TRBD1. The germline gives CDR1 MDHEN, CDR2 SYDVKM. With 4 bases clipped from V and 8 bases from J, the junction kept 12 bases outside the gene matches. CDR3 length equals 15 residues. The CDR3 sequence is CASSSIGQGLGGYTF. In nucleotides, the CDR3 is TGTGCCAGCAGTTCAATTGGACAGGGCTTAGGGGGCTACACCTTC.

The CDR3 here is CASSLAASGVYNEQFF. The CDR3 DNA reads as TGTGCCAGCAGCTTAGCAGCTAGCGGGGTATACAATGAGCAGTTCTTC. V usage is TRBV7-2 and J usage is TRBJ2-1; TRBD2 aligns across 9 bases. This CDR3 is 16 amino acids long. Trimming cost V 0 bases and J 4 bases; bases outside gene matches: 4. Germline V gene data show CDR1 as SGHTA and CDR2 as FQGNSA.

The rearrangement joins TRBV9 to TRBJ1-1, with 7 bases fitting TRBD1. The CDR3 covers 16 residues. Germline CDR1 and CDR2: SGDLS and YYNGEE. The V gene end was trimmed by 4 bases and the J gene end by 5 bases; junction bases not matched to a gene: 14. The CDR3 DNA sequence: TGTGCCAGCAGCCCTACTAACAGGGGCCCAGGAACTGAAGCTTTCTTT. Translating it yields CASSPTNRGPGTEAFF.

This clone showed up just a few times. The genes are TRBV7-8 and TRBJ2-2; tentatively, D is TRBD1 (5 bases). V lost 2 bases and J lost 2, with 6 bases in between. The CDR3 has 14 residues. Germline V lookup: CDR1 SGHVS, CDR2 FQNEAQ. The CDR3 loop reads CASSLQGNTGELFF. The DNA for the CDR3 is TGTGCCAGCAGCTTACAGGGAAACACCGGGGAGCTGTTTTTT.

The rearrangement links TRBV7-8 to TRBJ2-1, with 7 bases matching TRBD1. V lost 5 bases to trimming and J lost 5 bases; unmatched junction nucleotides: 3. The V gene's germline CDR1 is SGHVS and CDR2 FQNEAQ. The CDR3 runs to 13 residues. DNA for the CDR3: TGTGCCAGCAGCGTAGACAGGGACAATGAGCAGTTCTTC. It translates to CASSVDRDNEQFF. Supplemented by reference TRBV7-8 and TRBJ2-1, the full variable domain reads GAGVSQSPRYKVAKRGQDVALRCDPISGHVSLFWYQQALGQGPEFLTYFQNEAQLDKSGLPSDRFFAERPEGSVSTLKIQRTQQEDSAVYLCASSVDRDNEQFFGPGTRLTVL.

The J gene is TRBJ1-2, the V gene TRBV19; D is perhaps TRBD1 (5 bases). V lost 5 bases and J lost 2, with 12 bases in between. The CDR3 is 14 amino acids. Germline-derived CDR1 and CDR2 are LNHDA and SQIVND (reference sequence). CDR3 residues: CASSGRGLNYGYTF. The CDR3 DNA reads TGTGCCAGTAGTGGCCGGGGGTTAAACTATGGCTACACCTTC.

This clone has only one observation. The CDR3 loop is CASSGQYTDTQYF. The CDR3 nucleotides are TGTGCCAGCAGTGGACAGTACACAGATACGCAGTATTTT. The V gene is TRBV6-1, the J gene TRBJ2-3, with a tentative D call TRBD1 (5 bases). The CDR3 totals 13 residues. The germline V gene encodes CDR1 MNHNS and CDR2 SASEGT. V dropped 4 bases and J dropped 2 bases, with 7 bases sitting between them.

The chain recombines TRBV7-8 with TRBJ2-3; 7 bases fit TRBD2. CDR1 and CDR2 (germline): SGHVS, FQNEAQ. This CDR3 spans 17 amino acids. Germline trimming cut 3 bases from V and 4 bases from J; bases unmatched to any gene: 13. In DNA, the CDR3 is TGTGCCAGCAGCTTCCTTGGGAGCGGGATCGAGGCAGATACGCAGTATTTT. As protein: CASSFLGSGIEADTQYF. Drawing the rest from reference TRBV7-8 and TRBJ2-3, the complete variable domain is GAGVSQSPRYKVAKRGQDVALRCDPISGHVSLFWYQQALGQGPEFLTYFQNEAQLDKSGLPSDRFFAERPEGSVSTLKIQRTQQEDSAVYLCASSFLGSGIEADTQYFGPGTRLTVL.

This rearrangement joins TRBV5-4 to TRBJ2-7; 11 positions agree with TRBD2. Germline assignment: CDR1 SGHNT and CDR2 YYREEE (reference sequence). The CDR3 length is 14 residues. V trimming: 3 bases; J trimming: 3 bases; junction bases outside the gene matches: 2. The CDR3 reads CASSSTSGGYEQYF. The CDR3 region has the DNA TGTGCCAGCAGCTCTACTAGCGGGGGCTACGAGCAGTACTTC.